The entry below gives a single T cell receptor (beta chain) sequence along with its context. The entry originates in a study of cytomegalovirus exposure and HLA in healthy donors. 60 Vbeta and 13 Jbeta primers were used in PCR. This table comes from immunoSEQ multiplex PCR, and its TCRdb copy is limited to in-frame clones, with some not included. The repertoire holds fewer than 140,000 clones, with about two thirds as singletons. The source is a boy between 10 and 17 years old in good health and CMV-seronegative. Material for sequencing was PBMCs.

CDR3 loop: CAITRSLNTEAFF. The CDR3, as DNA: TGTGCCATCACCCGGTCCCTGAACACTGAAGCTTTCTTT. The chain combines TRBV10-3 with TRBJ1-1; D remains unclear. Germline V gene sequence: CDR1 ENHRY, CDR2 SYGVKD. The CDR3 extends over 13 amino acids. Deletions cut 7 bases from V and 0 bases from J, with 9 bases between.